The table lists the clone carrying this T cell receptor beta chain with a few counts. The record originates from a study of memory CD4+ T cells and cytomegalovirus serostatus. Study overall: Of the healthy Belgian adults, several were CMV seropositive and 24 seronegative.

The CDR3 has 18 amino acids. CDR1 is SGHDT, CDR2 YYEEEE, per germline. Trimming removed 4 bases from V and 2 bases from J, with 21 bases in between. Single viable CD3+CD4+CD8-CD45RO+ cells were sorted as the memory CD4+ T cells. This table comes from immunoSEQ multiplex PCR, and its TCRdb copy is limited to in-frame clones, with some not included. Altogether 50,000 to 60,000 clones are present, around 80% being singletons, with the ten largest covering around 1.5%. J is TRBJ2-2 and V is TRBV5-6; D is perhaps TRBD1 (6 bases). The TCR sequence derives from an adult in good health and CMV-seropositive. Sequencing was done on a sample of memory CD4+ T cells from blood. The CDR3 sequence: CASSLLGDIDRNTGELFF. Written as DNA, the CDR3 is TGTGCCAGCAGCCTGCTAGGGGACATCGATCGAAACACCGGGGAGCTGTTTTTT.